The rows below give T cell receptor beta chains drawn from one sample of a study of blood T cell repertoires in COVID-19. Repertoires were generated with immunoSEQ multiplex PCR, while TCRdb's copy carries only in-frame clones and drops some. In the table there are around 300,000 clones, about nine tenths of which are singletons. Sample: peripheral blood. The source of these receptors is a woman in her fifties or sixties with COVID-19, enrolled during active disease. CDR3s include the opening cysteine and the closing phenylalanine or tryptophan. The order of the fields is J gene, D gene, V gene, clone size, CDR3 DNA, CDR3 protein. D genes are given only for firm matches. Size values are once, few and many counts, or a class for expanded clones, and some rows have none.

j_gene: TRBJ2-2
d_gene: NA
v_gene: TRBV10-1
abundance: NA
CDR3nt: TGCGCCAGCAGTGAAGTGAGAGTCCCAAACGGTGGGGAGCTGTTTTTT
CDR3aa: CASSEVRVPNGGELFF

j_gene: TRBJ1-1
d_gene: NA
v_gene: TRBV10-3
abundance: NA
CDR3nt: TGTGCCACCGGGACATACCCCACTGAAGCTTTCTTT
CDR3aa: CATGTYPTEAFF

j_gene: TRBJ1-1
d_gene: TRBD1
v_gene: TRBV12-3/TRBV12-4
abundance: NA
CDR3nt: TGTGCCAGCAGTCCCCGACAGGGTCGAGCTTTCTTT
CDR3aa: CASSPRQGRAFF

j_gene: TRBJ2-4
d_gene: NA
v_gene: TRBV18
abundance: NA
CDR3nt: TGTGCCAGCTCACCACACAGGGTGTCCAAAAACATTCAGTACTTC
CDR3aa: CASSPHRVSKNIQYF

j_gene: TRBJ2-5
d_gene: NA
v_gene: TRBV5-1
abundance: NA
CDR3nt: TGCGCCAGCAGGCCAGCGCTAGATCAAGAGACCCAGTACTTC
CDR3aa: CASRPALDQETQYF

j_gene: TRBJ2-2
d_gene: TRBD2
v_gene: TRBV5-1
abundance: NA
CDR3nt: TGCGCCAGCAGGTCGACTAGCGGGAGGGCGAACACCGGGGAGCTGTTTTTT
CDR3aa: CASRSTSGRANTGELFF

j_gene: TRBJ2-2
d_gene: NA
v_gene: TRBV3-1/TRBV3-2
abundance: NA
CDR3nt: TGTGCCAGCAGCCATTCCAGCACCGGGGAGCTGTTTTTT
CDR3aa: CASSHSSTGELFF

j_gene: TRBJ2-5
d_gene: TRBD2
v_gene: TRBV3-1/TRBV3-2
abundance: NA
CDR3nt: TGTGCCAGCAGCCAATGGACCCAGACTAGCGGAGAGACCCAGTACTTC
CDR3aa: CASSQWTQTSGETQYF

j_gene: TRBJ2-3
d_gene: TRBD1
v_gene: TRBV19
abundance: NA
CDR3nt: TGTGCCAGTAGTAAAGGGACAGGTCTATTCACAGATACGCAGTATTTT
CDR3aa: CASSKGTGLFTDTQYF

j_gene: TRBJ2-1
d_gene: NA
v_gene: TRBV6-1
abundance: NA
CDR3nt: TGTGCCAGCATCAGACAGGGGACTATTTACAATGAGCAGTTCTTC
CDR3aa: CASIRQGTIYNEQFF

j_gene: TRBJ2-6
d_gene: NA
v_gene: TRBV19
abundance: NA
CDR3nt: TGTGCCAGTAGTATAGACGGGTTTACTGTTATAGCTGGGGCCAACGTCCTGACTTTC
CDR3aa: CASSIDGFTVIAGANVLTF

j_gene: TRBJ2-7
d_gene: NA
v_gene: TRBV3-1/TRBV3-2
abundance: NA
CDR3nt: TGTGCCAGCGGAAGCATAGCTTATCCCCCCTACGAGCAGTACTTC
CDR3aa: CASGSIAYPPYEQYF

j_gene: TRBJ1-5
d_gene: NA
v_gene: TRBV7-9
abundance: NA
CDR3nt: TGTGCCAGCAGTTTGGGGACACGGGGCAATCAGCCCCAGCATTTT
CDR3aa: CASSLGTRGNQPQHF

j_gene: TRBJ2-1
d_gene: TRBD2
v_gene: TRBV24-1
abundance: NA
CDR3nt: TGTGCCACCAGTGAGGGAGGGCCTATAGATGAGCAGTTCTTC
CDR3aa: CATSEGGPIDEQFF

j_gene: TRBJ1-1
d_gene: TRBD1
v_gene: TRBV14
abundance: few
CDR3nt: TGTGCCAGCAGCCAAGATATCGGGACAGGTTGGGGGAACACTGAAGCTTTCTTT
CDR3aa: CASSQDIGTGWGNTEAFF

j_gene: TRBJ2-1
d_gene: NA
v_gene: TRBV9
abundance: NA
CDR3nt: TGTGCCAGCAGCGTAGACCCCCGAACGCGTGAGCAGTTCTTC
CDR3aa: CASSVDPRTREQFF

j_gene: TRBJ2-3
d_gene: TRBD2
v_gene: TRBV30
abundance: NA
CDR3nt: TGTGCCTGGAGTGTGGCTCTAGCGGAGAGCACAGATACGCAGTATTTT
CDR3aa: CAWSVALAESTDTQYF

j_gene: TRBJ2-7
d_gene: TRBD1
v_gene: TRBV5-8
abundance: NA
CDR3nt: TGTGCCAGCAGCTTGGGATGGGACAGGGGGTACGAGCAGTACTTC
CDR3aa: CASSLGWDRGYEQYF

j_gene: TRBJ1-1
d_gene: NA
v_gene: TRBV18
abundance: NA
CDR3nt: TGTGCCAGCTCACCCGGCGGTGGGAACACTGAAGCTTTCTTT
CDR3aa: CASSPGGGNTEAFF

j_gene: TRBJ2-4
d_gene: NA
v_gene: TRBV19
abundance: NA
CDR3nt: TGTGCCAGTAGTATAGTGGGGAGGCTAGCCAAAAACATTCAGTACTTC
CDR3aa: CASSIVGRLAKNIQYF

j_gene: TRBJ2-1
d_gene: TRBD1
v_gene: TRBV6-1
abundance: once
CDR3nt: TGTGCCAGCAGTGAAGCGGGGACAGGACAGTTCTTC
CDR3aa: CASSEAGTGQFF

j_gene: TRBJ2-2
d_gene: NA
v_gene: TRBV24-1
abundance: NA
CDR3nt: TGTGCCACCAGTGATCCGACAGGGACTCCGGGCACCGGGGAGCTGTTTTTT
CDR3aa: CATSDPTGTPGTGELFF

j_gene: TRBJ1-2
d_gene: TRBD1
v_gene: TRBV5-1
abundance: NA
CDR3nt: TGCGCCAGCAGCTTGGAGGGGACAGGGGATGGCTACACCTTC
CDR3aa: CASSLEGTGDGYTF

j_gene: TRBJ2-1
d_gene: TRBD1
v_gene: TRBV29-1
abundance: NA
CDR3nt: TGCAGCGTAACTAACAGGGGGCGATACAATGAGCAGTTCTTC
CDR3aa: CSVTNRGRYNEQFF

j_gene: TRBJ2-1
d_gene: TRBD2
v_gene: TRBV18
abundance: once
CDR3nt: TGTGCCAGCTCACCAAATTATCCTCTTTTAGCGGGAGGAACCTACAATGAGCAGTTCTTC
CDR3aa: CASSPNYPLLAGGTYNEQFF

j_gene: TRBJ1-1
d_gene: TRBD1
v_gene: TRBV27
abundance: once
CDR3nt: TGTGCCAGCAGTTTACTGGGACAGGGGACACGGGGGAACACTGAAGCTTTCTTT
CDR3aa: CASSLLGQGTRGNTEAFF

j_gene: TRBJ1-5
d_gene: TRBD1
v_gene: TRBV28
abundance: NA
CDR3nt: TGTGCCAGCAGTTTAATAGGGGGCAGCAATCAGCCCCAGCATTTT
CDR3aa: CASSLIGGSNQPQHF

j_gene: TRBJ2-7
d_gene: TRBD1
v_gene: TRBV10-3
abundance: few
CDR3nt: TGTGCCATCAGTAGGTCCGGGACAGACTACGAGCAGTACTTC
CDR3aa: CAISRSGTDYEQYF

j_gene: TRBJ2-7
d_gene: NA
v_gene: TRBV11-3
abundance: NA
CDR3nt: TGTGCCAGCAGCTTCGATAGCTACGAGCAGTACTTC
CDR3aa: CASSFDSYEQYF

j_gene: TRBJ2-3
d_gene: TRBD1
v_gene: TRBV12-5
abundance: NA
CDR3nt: TGTGCTAGTGGTTTCTACCGGGACAGGGGCGGAGATACGCAGTATTTT
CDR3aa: CASGFYRDRGGDTQYF

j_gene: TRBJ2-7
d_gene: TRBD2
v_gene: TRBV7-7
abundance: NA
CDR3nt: TGTGCCAGCAGCTTACAAGCGGGAGTGAACGAGCAGTACTTC
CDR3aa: CASSLQAGVNEQYF

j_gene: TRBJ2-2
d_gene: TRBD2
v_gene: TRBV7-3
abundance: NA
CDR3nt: TGTGCCAGCAGCTTAGGGACTAGCAGCGCCGGGGAGCTGTTTTTT
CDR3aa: CASSLGTSSAGELFF

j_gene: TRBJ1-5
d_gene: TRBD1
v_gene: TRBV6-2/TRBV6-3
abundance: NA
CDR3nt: TGTGCCAGCAGTCCGGACAGGACCTCTAGCAATCAGCCCCAGCATTTT
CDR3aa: CASSPDRTSSNQPQHF

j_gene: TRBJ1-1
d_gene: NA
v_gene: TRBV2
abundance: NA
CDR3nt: TGTGCCAGCAGTGTCGCGAGGGCTTCGAACACTGAAGCTTTCTTT
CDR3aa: CASSVARASNTEAFF

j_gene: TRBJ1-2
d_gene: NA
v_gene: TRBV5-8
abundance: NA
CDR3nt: TGTGCCAGCAGTCCCGCGGGGCGCTATGGCTACACCTTC
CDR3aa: CASSPAGRYGYTF

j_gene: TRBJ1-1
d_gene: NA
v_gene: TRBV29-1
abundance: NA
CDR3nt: TGCAGCGGGACAGCTGTTGGGGCTTTCTTT
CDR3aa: CSGTAVGAFF

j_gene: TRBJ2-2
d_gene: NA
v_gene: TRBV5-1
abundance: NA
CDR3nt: TGCGCCAGCAGCGTAGCCGGGACACCTTTCACCGGGGAGCTGTTTTTT
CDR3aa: CASSVAGTPFTGELFF

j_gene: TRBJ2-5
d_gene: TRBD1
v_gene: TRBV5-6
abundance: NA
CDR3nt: TGTGCCAGCAGCCGTAGGGGACAGGGGTTGAAAGAGACCCAGTACTTC
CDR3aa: CASSRRGQGLKETQYF

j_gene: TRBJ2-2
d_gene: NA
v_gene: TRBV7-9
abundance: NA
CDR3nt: TGTGCCAGCAGCTTGGCAGGAACCACCGGGGAGCTGTTTTTT
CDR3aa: CASSLAGTTGELFF

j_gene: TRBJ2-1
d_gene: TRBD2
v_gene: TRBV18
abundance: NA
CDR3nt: TGTGCCAGCTCGCTCGGACTAGCCGCGACCTACAATGAGCAGTTCTTC
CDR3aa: CASSLGLAATYNEQFF

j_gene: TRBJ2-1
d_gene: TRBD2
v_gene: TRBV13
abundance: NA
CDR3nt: TGTGCCAGCAACCGAGGACTAGCGGGAGGGCCTTTCCGCAATGAGCAGTTCTTC
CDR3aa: CASNRGLAGGPFRNEQFF

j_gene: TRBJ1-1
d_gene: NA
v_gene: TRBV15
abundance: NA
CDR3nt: TGTGCCACCAGCAGAGATGATCGGCAGGCCCCAGCTTTCTTT
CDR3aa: CATSRDDRQAPAFF

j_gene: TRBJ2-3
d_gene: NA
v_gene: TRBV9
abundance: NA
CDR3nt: TGTGCCAGCAGCGCTGGCGGACGGAGGAGCACAGATACGCAGTATTTT
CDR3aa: CASSAGGRRSTDTQYF

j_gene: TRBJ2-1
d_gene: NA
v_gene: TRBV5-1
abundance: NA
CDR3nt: TGCGCCAGCAGCTTAGGGAGCGTCTCCTACAATGAGCAGTTCTTC
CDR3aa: CASSLGSVSYNEQFF

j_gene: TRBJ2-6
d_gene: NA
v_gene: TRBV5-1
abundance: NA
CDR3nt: TGCGCCAGCAGCTTGGATCCAGGGGGAGGTGGGGCCAACGTCCTGACTTTC
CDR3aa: CASSLDPGGGGANVLTF

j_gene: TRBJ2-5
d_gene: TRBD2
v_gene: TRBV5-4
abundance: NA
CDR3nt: TGTGCCAGCAGCCTAGCGGGAGGGCAAGAGACCCAGTACTTC
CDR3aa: CASSLAGGQETQYF

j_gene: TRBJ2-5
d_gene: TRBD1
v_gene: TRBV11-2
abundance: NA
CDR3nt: TGTGCCAGCAGCCGACCAGGGTCCGGGACAGGGGGATCAGAGACCCAGTACTTC
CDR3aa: CASSRPGSGTGGSETQYF

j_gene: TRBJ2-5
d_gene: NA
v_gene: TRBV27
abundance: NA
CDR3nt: TGTGCCAGCAGTCCCCGGCGGGTAGAGACCCAGTACTTC
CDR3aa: CASSPRRVETQYF

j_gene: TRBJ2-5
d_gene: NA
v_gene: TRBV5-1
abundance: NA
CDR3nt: TGCGCCAGCAGTGGGAGTGGAGAGACCCAGTACTTC
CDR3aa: CASSGSGETQYF

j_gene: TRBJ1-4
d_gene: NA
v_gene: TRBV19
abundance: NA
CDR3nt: TGTGCCAGTAGGGCGACGGGTGAAAAACTGTTTTTT
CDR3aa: CASRATGEKLFF

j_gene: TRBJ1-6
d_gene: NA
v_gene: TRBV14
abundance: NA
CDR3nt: TGTGCTTCAAAGGCGGGGACCTATAATTCACCCCTCCACTTT
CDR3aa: CASKAGTYNSPLHF

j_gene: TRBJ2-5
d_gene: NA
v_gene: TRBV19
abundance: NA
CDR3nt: TGTGCCAGTAGTAAAAGCGGAGTCCAAGAGACCCAGTACTTC
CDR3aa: CASSKSGVQETQYF

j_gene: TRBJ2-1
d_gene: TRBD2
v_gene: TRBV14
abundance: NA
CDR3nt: TGTGCCAGCAGCCGAGCTAGCGGGAGCCGAGGGTACAATGAGCAGTTCTTC
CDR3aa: CASSRASGSRGYNEQFF

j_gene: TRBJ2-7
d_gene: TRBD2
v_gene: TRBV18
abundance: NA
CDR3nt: TGTGCCAGCTCACTTTCCCTAGCGGGTATCTCCTACGAGCAGTACTTC
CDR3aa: CASSLSLAGISYEQYF

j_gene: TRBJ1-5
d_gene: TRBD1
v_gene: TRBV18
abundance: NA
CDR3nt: TGTGCCAGCTCACCATCGACCGGGACAGGGGGTAATCAGCCCCAGCATTTT
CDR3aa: CASSPSTGTGGNQPQHF

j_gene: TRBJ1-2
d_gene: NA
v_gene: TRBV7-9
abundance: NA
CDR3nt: TGTGCCAGCAGCTTAGCTGGGGGGGGTCTATATGGCTACACCTTC
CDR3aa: CASSLAGGGLYGYTF

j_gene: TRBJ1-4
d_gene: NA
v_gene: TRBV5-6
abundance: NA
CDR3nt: TGTGCCAGCAGCCGTGTCGGAGCTAATGAAAAACTGTTTTTT
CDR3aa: CASSRVGANEKLFF